This T cell receptor beta chain was identified during a study of shared clonotypes between healthy human individuals. About the research overall: In total, the donors were two women and a few men aged 18 to 49. A donor's plate count was three for CD4 naive and three for CD4 memory; CD8 naive had two and CD8 memory one.

Naive-designated CD8 cells lacked CD45RO, were positively enriched for CCR7, and omitted terminally differentiated effector memory CD45RA+ cells. This CDR3 is built from 15 residues. V was shortened by 4 bases and J by 2 bases, with 13 bases between the two germline ends. Germline CDR1 is SGHVS and CDR2 is FQNEAQ. The assay ran at deep level. Profiled with immunoSEQ multiplex PCR; TCRdb holds only in-frame clones, not every one. The table includes about 2.1 million clones, 80% to 95% detected once. J is TRBJ2-3 and V is TRBV7-8; D possibly matches TRBD1 or TRBD2 (5 bases each). The clonotype was recovered from a man aged 18 to 35 in good health. Some clones in this sample may be carry-over from other donors' samples. The sequenced sample was naive CD8+ T cells from PBMCs. The CDR3 sequence: CASSSTGTHTDTQYF. CDR3 in DNA: TGTGCCAGCAGCTCAACCGGGACCCACACAGATACGCAGTATTTT.